The T cell receptor (beta chain) described here comes from a study of blood T cell repertoires in COVID-19. The CDR3 extends over 14 amino acids. The V and J ends lost 6 bases and 10 bases, in that order; junction bases with no gene match: 9. CDR1 SNHLY and CDR2 FYNNEI come from the germline V gene. Clones were sequenced by immunoSEQ multiplex PCR, and TCRdb holds only the in-frame ones, with some missing. This repertoire shows some 400,000 clones, 85% to 90% found once; its top ten account for 1% to 1.3%. The V call is TRBV2, the J call TRBJ1-6; 7 bases fit TRBD1. The sequencing sample was made of PBMCs or T cells enriched from blood (not recorded which). This sequence originates from a man aged 30-40 years who had recovered from COVID-19. The chain's CDR3 is CASSPSGTASPLHF. CDR3 in DNA: TGTGCCAGCAGCCCTTCCGGGACAGCCTCACCCCTCCACTTT. Looking up the rest from reference TRBV2 and TRBJ1-6 gives the full variable domain: EPEVTQTPSHQVTQMGQEVILRCVPISNHLYFYWYRQILGQKVEFLVSFYNNEISEKSEIFDDQFSVERPDGSNFTLKIRSTKLEDSAMYFCASSPSGTASPLHFGNGTRLTVT.